These 29 T cell receptor beta chains came from one sample sequenced in a study of T cells in Graves' hyperthyroidism and ophthalmopathy. RNA transcripts provided the source from which TCR beta CDR3 regions were amplified. TCR CDR3 regions were first amplified by RT-PCR with HTBI primers. TCRdb reprocessed the multiplex PCR reads via MiXCR and lists one record per CDR3 protein. The sample holds roughly 530,000 distinct CDR3 sequences, roughly 15% seen once. Sequenced: blood. All receptors come from a woman younger than 35 with Graves' ophthalmopathy.

About this clonotype: A much larger clone lies one base from this, so it may be a read error. The chain joins TRBV6-2 or TRBV6-3 to TRBJ2-7, with D hard to call. Germline V CDR1 and CDR2: MNHEY, SVGEGT. Trimming took 5 bases from V and 1 from J, leaving 15 bases between them. The length of the CDR3 is 15 residues. Here the CDR3 reads CASSQPAIRSYEQYF. The CDR3 nucleotides read TGTGCCAGCAGTCAACCAGCGATCCGATCCTACGAGCAGTACTTC.

Comment on this clonotype: The CDR3 does not end in the conserved phenylalanine or tryptophan, so this is likely a read error. The chain is built from TRBV5-6 and TRBJ1-1; D unresolved. This CDR3 spans 13 amino acids. CDR1 and CDR2 (germline): SGHDT, YYEEEE. The V end was cut by 1 base, the J end by 2 bases, with 6 bases between. The CDR3 loop reads CASSLLANTEAFS. The CDR3 DNA reads as TGTGCCAGCAGCTTGTTGGCTAACACTGAAGCTTTCTCT.

This clonotype was detected many times. This sequence joins TRBV12-3 or TRBV12-4 and TRBJ1-5, with 9 bases aligning to TRBD1. V shed 6 bases and J 2 bases; nucleotides not matched to a gene: 8. The CDR3 is 16 residues long. CDR3 DNA sequence: TGTGCCAGCAGCAAACAGGGGGCGGTTGGCAATCAGCCCCAGCATTTT. Protein sequence: CASSKQGAVGNQPQHF.

About this clonotype itself: This clone may be a read error of a much larger clone one base away. V is TRBV10-3 and J is TRBJ2-7; 8 positions agree with TRBD2. V gave up 2 bases and J gave up 9 bases; unmatched junction bases: 9. Germline V gene lookup returns CDR1 ENHRY and CDR2 SYGVKD. The length of the CDR3 is 14 residues. The CDR3 loop reads CAISEGLASGVQYF. The CDR3 DNA sequence: TGTGCCATCAGTGAGGGACTAGCTAGTGGTGTGCAGTACTTC.

This clonotype was counted at least ten times. The V call is TRBV28, the J call TRBJ1-5; TRBD1 is a possible D gene (6 bases). The CDR3 consists of 14 residues. Trimming stripped 4 bases from V and 4 bases from J, with 11 bases between. CDR1 is MDHEN, CDR2 SYDVKM, per germline. DNA of the CDR3: TGTGCCAGCAGTTCGGACAGATTAAATCAGCCCCAGCATTTT. As protein: CASSSDRLNQPQHF.

CDR3 nucleotides: TGTGCCAGCACTCATATTGACAGCTATGGCTACACCTTC. This sequence encodes CASTHIDSYGYTF. The chain has TRBV6-1 and TRBJ1-2, with D maybe TRBD1 (5 bases). The CDR3 has 13 amino acids. V was trimmed by 7 bases and J by 4 bases, leaving 13 bases between them. The germline V gene encodes CDR1 MNHNS and CDR2 SASEGT.

This clonotype has only a few counts. The genes are TRBV6-2 or TRBV6-3 and TRBJ1-1; TRBD1 might be the D (5 bases). There are 12 residues in the CDR3. Trimming removed 7 bases at V and 4 bases at J, with 10 bases between. From germline, CDR1 is MNHEY and CDR2 SVGEGT. CDR3 sequence reads: CASKGVGTEAFF. The CDR3 DNA reads as TGTGCCAGCAAAGGGGTGGGCACTGAAGCTTTCTTT.

The sample holds many counts of this clonotype. The chain combines TRBV6-1 with TRBJ1-2, with D possibly being TRBD1 (5 bases). Trimming removed 0 bases at V and 1 base at J, with 9 bases between. CDR1 is MNHNS and CDR2 is SASEGT in the germline V gene. This CDR3 is built from 15 residues. Written as DNA, the CDR3 is TGTGCCAGCAGTGAAGCGCTGGGGGTTAACTATGGCTACACCTTC. It specifies CASSEALGVNYGYTF.

The V call is TRBV15, the J call TRBJ2-7, with D hard to call. V lost 2 bases and J lost 4, with 15 bases in between. Germline CDR1 and CDR2: LNHNV and YYDKDF (reference sequence). This CDR3 has 15 amino acids. The CDR3 spells CATSRIGTGLYEQYF. The CDR3 coding sequence is TGTGCCACCAGCAGAATCGGTACTGGGCTATACGAGCAGTACTTC.

J is TRBJ2-7 and V is TRBV30; D uncertain. The CDR3 length is 15 residues. Germline loops: CDR1 GTSNPN, CDR2 SVGIG (reference sequence). V dropped 3 bases and J dropped 4 bases, with 19 bases sitting between them. CDR3 nucleotide sequence: TGTGCCTGGAGGAAAAGGGCCCTAAACCCATACGAGCAGTACTTC. Its protein product is CAWRKRALNPYEQYF.

This clonotype appeared many times. This chain links TRBV5-1 with TRBJ2-7, with D possibly being TRBD1 (5 bases). CDR1 and CDR2 from the germline V gene are SGHRS and YFSETQ. The CDR3 is 14 amino acids. V gave up 0 bases and J gave up 2 bases, with 9 bases separating them. CDR3 in DNA: TGCGCCAGCAGCTTGGCCGCCAGGGCCTACGAGCAGTACTTC. Encoded protein: CASSLAARAYEQYF.

This clonotype was seen repeatedly, ten times or more. V usage is TRBV12-3 or TRBV12-4 and J usage is TRBJ1-1, with D possibly matching TRBD1 (6 bases). The CDR3 extends over 16 amino acids. V was trimmed by 6 bases and J by 5 bases, leaving 22 bases between them. CDR3 nucleotides: TGTGCCAGCAGGCCCGGGACAACTAACCTGGGGACTGAAGCTTTCTTT. This codes for CASRPGTTNLGTEAFF.

This clonotype was observed many times. The chain is built from TRBV30 and TRBJ2-7; TRBD2 matches at 8 bases. Per the germline V gene, CDR1 is GTSNPN and CDR2 is SVGIG (reference sequence). Trimming at V came to 1 base and at J to 0 bases, leaving 2 bases not matched to a gene. The CDR3 covers 14 residues. The CDR3 region is CAWSGTSGSYEQYF. The CDR3 nucleotides read TGTGCCTGGAGTGGTACTAGCGGCTCCTACGAGCAGTACTTC.

This clonotype was counted at least ten times. The J gene is TRBJ2-2, the V gene TRBV7-9; TRBD2 matches at 7 bases. The germline CDR1 and CDR2 sequences are SEHNR and FQNEAQ (reference sequence). V was pared by 3 bases and J by 6 bases, with 1 base of the junction left unmatched. The CDR3 spans 13 residues. CDR3 amino acids: CASSLTSSGELFF. In DNA, the CDR3 is TGTGCCAGCAGCTTGACTAGCTCCGGGGAGCTGTTTTTT.

This clonotype occurred many times. The chain combines TRBV30 with TRBJ1-6; no definite D call. Deletions cut 4 bases from V and 12 bases from J, with 16 bases between. The CDR3 consists of 13 residues. The germline V gene has CDR1 GTSNPN and CDR2 SVGIG (reference sequence). This CDR3 reads CAWITQPAGPLHF. CDR3 in DNA: TGTGCCTGGATCACCCAACCGGCGGGACCCCTCCACTTT.

The table lists this clonotype with many counts. This chain joins TRBV12-3 or TRBV12-4 and TRBJ2-7, with 9 bases lining up with TRBD1. After removal of 4 bases from V and 7 bases from J, the junction contained 5 bases not matched to a gene. The CDR3 runs 13 residues. The CDR3 region is CASSSGQGWEQYF. CDR3 in DNA: TGTGCCAGCAGTTCGGGACAGGGATGGGAGCAGTACTTC.

This clonotype has more than one count but fewer than ten. V gene TRBV7-2 combines with J gene TRBJ2-7; D unresolved. The V end lost 2 bases, the J end lost 4 bases, and 3 bases lay between the germline ends. The CDR3 covers 11 residues. Germline lookup yields CDR1 SGHTA and CDR2 FQGNSA. CDR3 sequence (DNA): TGTGCCAGCAGCTTATGGTACGAGCAGTACTTC. It codes for CASSLWYEQYF.

In this sample, this clonotype turned up many times. The J gene is TRBJ2-6, the V gene TRBV28; D unresolved. The CDR3 extends over 17 amino acids. V was clipped by 2 bases and J by 0 bases, with 11 bases between them. Germline V CDR1 and CDR2: MDHEN, SYDVKM. CDR3 loop: CASSLGIAVSGANVLTF. DNA of the CDR3: TGTGCCAGCAGTTTAGGTATCGCGGTCTCTGGGGCCAACGTCCTGACTTTC.

This clonotype occurred many times. The CDR3 region is CASSLRLADYEQYF. CDR3 in DNA: TGTGCCAGCAGTTTAAGACTAGCGGATTACGAGCAGTACTTC. The chain combines TRBV27 with TRBJ2-7, with 9 bases aligning to TRBD2. The CDR3 has 14 residues. Trimming cost V 2 bases and J 4 bases; bases outside gene matches: 3. Per germline, CDR1 MNHEY and CDR2 SMNVEV (reference sequence).

This clonotype was seen a few times. This chain uses TRBV12-3 or TRBV12-4 with TRBJ1-4, with a tentative D call TRBD1 (5 bases). Deletions cut 6 bases from V and 5 bases from J, with 16 bases between. The CDR3 spans 15 residues. The CDR3 sequence: CASSRGTELNEKLFF. The CDR3 bases are TGTGCCAGCAGCCGCGGGACGGAACTAAATGAAAAACTGTTTTTT.

This clonotype was detected ten times or more. The chain combines TRBV11-2 with TRBJ1-1, with TRBD1 as a possible D gene (5 bases). The CDR3 spans 13 residues. Germline assignment: CDR1 SGHAT and CDR2 FQNNGV. Between the trimmed V and J ends, which lost 4 bases and 7 bases, there was a span of 13 bases. For the CDR3, the DNA is TGTGCCAGCAGCTCGGGACGGACCCTTGAAGCTTTCTTT. This codes for CASSSGRTLEAFF.

This chain links TRBV12-3 or TRBV12-4 with TRBJ1-1, with D unresolved. Trimming cost V 3 bases and J 0 bases, with 8 bases left between them. CDR3 length: 14 residues. Written as DNA, the CDR3 is TGTGCCAGCAGTTTTACGAGATTGAACACTGAAGCTTTCTTT. It yields the protein CASSFTRLNTEAFF.

This clonotype has ten or more counts. The chain couples TRBV7-8 to TRBJ2-5, with a possible D match to TRBD1 (6 bases). Trimming shortened V by 5 bases and J by 4 bases, and 17 bases separated the two germline ends. The V gene's germline CDR1 is SGHVS and CDR2 FQNEAQ. This CDR3 has 15 residues. This CDR3 reads CASSEGTIEGETQYF. CDR3 in DNA: TGTGCCAGCAGCGAGGGGACAATTGAGGGAGAGACCCAGTACTTC. Complete variable domain (other parts from reference TRBV7-8 and TRBJ2-5): GAGVSQSPRYKVAKRGQDVALRCDPISGHVSLFWYQQALGQGPEFLTYFQNEAQLDKSGLPSDRFFAERPEGSVSTLKIQRTQQEDSAVYLCASSEGTIEGETQYFGPGTRLLVL.

This clonotype was detected ten times or more. The chain has TRBV24-1 and TRBJ2-3; D could derive from TRBD1 or TRBD2 (5 bases each). Germline CDR1 and CDR2: KGHDR and SFDVKD. There are 12 residues in the CDR3. The V end lost 11 bases, the J end lost 4 bases, and 12 bases lay between the germline ends. CDR3: CAIGTAPDTQYF. The CDR3 coding sequence is TGTGCCATCGGGACCGCCCCAGATACGCAGTATTTT.

There are many counts of this clonotype. This chain links TRBV3-1 with TRBJ2-4; maybe TRBD1 (5 bases). The CDR3 has 15 residues. The V and J ends lost 0 bases and 6 bases respectively, with 12 bases between them. The germline V gene has CDR1 LGHDT and CDR2 YNNKEL (reference sequence). The CDR3 protein is CASSQDRGPSNIQYF. CDR3 bases: TGTGCCAGCAGCCAAGATAGGGGTCCGTCAAACATTCAGTACTTC.

This clonotype came up a few times. The rearrangement uses TRBV5-1 and TRBJ2-1; D perhaps matches TRBD2 (5 bases). CDR3 length: 12 residues. Deletions cut 2 bases from V and 9 bases from J, with 9 bases between. Germline CDR1 is SGHRS and CDR2 is YFSETQ. The CDR3 DNA reads as TGCGCCAGCAGCTTAGGGAGCGGTGAGCAGTTCTTC. Translated, it gives CASSLGSGEQFF.

This clonotype was seen at least ten times. This sequence joins TRBV2 and TRBJ1-2; D not certain. The V and J ends lost 6 bases and 4 bases respectively, with 6 bases between them. This CDR3 contains 11 residues. CDR1 SNHLY and CDR2 FYNNEI come from the germline V gene. The chain's CDR3 is CASSTTYGYTF. CDR3 sequence (DNA): TGTGCCAGCAGCACTACCTATGGCTACACCTTC.

There are many counts of this clonotype. This chain links TRBV20-1 with TRBJ2-1, with 7 positions matching TRBD2. V gave up 3 bases and J gave up 8 bases; unmatched junction bases: 4. Per germline, CDR1 DFQATT and CDR2 SNEGSKA (reference sequence). This CDR3 has 12 residues. The CDR3 DNA follows: TGCAGTGCTAGGGGGGAGGGCTATGAGCAGTTCTTC. It translates to CSARGEGYEQFF.

This clonotype was counted at least ten times. This sequence joins TRBV5-6 and TRBJ2-7; 9 nucleotides agree with TRBD2. The CDR3 is made up of 13 amino acids. The V segment lost 6 bases and the J segment 7 bases; nucleotides outside the gene matches: 8. Germline assignment: CDR1 SGHDT and CDR2 YYEEEE. CDR3 region: CASNSAGGGEQYF. CDR3 nucleotides: TGTGCCAGCAACTCCGCGGGAGGGGGAGAGCAGTACTTC.